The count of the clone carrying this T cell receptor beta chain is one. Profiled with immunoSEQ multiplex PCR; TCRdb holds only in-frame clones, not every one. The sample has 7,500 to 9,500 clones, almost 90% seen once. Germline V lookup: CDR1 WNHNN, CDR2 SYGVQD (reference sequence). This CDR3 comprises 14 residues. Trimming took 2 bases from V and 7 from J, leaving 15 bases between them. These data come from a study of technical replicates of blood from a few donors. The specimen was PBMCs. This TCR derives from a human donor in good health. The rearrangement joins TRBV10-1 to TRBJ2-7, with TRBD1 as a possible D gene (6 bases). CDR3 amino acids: CASSEDPGAREQYF. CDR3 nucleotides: TGCGCCAGCAGTGAGGACCCAGGGGCGCGGGAGCAGTACTTC.